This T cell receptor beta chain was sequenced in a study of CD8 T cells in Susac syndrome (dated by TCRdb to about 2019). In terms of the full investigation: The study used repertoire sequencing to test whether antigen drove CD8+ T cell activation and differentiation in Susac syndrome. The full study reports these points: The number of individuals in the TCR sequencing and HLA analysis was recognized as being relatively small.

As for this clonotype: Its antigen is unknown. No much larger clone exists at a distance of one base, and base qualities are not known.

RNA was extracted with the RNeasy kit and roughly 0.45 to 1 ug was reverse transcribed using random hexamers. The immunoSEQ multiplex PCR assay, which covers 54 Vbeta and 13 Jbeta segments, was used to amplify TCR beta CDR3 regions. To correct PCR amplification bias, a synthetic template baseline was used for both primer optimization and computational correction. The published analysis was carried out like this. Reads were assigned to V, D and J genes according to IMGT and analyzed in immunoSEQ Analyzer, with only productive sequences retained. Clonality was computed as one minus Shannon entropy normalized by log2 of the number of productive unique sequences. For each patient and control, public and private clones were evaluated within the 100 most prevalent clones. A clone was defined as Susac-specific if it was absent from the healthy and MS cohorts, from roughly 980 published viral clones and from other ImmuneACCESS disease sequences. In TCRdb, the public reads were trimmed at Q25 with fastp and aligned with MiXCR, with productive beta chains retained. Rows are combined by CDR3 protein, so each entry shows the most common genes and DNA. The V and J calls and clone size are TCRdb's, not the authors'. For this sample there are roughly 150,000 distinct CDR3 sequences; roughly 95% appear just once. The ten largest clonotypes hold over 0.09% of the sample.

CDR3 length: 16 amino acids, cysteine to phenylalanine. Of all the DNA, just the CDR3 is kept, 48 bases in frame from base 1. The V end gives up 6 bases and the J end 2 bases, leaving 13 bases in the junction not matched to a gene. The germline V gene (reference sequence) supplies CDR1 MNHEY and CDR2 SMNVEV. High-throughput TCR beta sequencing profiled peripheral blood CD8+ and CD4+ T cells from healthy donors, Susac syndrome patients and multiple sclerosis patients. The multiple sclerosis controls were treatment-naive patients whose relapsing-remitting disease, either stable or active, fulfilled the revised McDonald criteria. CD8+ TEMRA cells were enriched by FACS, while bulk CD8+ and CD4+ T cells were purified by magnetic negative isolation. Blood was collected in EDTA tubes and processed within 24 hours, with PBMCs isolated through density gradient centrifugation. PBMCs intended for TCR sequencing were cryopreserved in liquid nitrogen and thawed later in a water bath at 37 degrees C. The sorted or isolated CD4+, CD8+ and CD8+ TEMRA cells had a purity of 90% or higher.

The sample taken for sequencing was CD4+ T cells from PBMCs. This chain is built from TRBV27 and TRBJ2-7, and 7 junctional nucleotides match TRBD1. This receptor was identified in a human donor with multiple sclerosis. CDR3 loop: CASRHKTGTETYEQYF. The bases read TGTGCCAGCAGACACAAAACCGGGACAGAGACCTACGAGCAGTACTTC.